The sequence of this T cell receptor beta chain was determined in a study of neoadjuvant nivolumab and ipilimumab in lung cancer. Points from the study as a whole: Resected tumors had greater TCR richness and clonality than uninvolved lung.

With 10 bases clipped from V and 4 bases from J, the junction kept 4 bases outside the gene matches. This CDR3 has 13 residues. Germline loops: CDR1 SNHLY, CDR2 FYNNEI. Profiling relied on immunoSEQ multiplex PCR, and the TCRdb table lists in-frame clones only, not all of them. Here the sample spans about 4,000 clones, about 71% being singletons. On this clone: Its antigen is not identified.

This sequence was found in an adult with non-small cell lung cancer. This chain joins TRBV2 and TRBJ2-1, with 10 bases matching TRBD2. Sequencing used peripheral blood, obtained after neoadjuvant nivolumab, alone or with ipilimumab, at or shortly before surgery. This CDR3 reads CAILAGAYNEQFF. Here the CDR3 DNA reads TGTGCCATCCTAGCGGGAGCTTACAATGAGCAGTTCTTC. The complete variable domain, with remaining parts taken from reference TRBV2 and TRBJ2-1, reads EPEVTQTPSHQVTQMGQEVILRCVPISNHLYFYWYRQILGQKVEFLVSFYNNEISEKSEIFDDQFSVERPDGSNFTLKIRSTKLEDSAMYFCAILAGAYNEQFFGPGTRLTVL.